This record concerns one T cell receptor beta chain sequence. This sample is part of a study of radiation and T cells in renal cell carcinoma. In the study overall: Nephrectomy followed 15 Gy stereotactic body radiation by 4 weeks.

Documented time point: baseline pretreatment blood. Treatment specified: 15 Gy SBRT to primary tumor, nephrectomy 4 weeks later. Data came from immunoSEQ multiplex PCR; TCRdb stores just in-frame clones and leaves some out. There are some 150,000 clones in the sample; 70% to 90% occur only once, and approximately 24% lies in the top ten. The sample consisted of blood, taken from a patient whose treatment included radiotherapy and nephrectomy. This clonotype was sampled from a woman aged 50 to 60 with renal cell carcinoma.

Here the CDR3 reads CASSLGVSGGHNEQFF. The CDR3 nucleotides read TGCGCCAGCAGCCTGGGAGTTAGCGGGGGCCACAATGAGCAGTTCTTC. The rearrangement joins TRBV5-1 to TRBJ2-1; 9 nucleotides agree with TRBD2. Germline trimming cut 4 bases from V and 5 bases from J; bases unmatched to any gene: 10. Germline CDR1 is SGHRS and CDR2 is YFSETQ. The CDR3 length is 16 residues.